This T cell receptor (beta chain) is drawn from a study of T cell changes during pregnancy in multiple sclerosis. Assay used: immunoSEQ multiplex PCR; TCRdb lists only in-frame clones, some missing. This sample has some 66,000 clones, with about 91% found just once. This clone was recorded only once. V was trimmed by 5 bases and J by 3 bases, leaving 8 bases between them. The germline gives CDR1 SGHVS, CDR2 FNYEAQ. CDR3 length: 13 residues. The sequencing used CD8+ T cells from peripheral blood mononuclear cells, collected before pregnancy. This chain connects TRBV7-6 to TRBJ2-1; D uncertain. This receptor was taken from a female donor with multiple sclerosis, enrolled in a pregnancy study. CDR3 bases: TGTGCCAGCAGCCCCGACAACTACAATGAGCAGTTCTTC. Residues: CASSPDNYNEQFF.